Here is one TCR beta chain with its context. Its antigen is undetermined. These data are taken from a study of shared clonotypes between healthy human individuals. Findings and caveats of the study: In this cohort, only blood was sampled, and tissue repertoires likely differ.

Here immunoSEQ multiplex PCR was the method, and the copy in TCRdb shows in-frame clones only, minus some. This table has 1,500,000 or so clones, approximately 97% appearing once. The CDR3 consists of 14 residues. Germline assignment: CDR1 MNHNS and CDR2 SASEGT. Trimming stripped 11 bases from V and 0 bases from J, with 17 bases between. Sequencing was carried out using naive CD4+ T cells sorted from blood. Indicated subset: CD45RA+ positively selected. V usage is TRBV6-1 and J usage is TRBJ2-7, with a possible D match to TRBD2 (6 bases). This clonotype originated in a man aged 25 to 40 in good health. The CDR3 nucleotides are TGTGCCGCCATGTCGGCGGGGAGCTCCTACGAGCAGTACTTC. It codes for CAAMSAGSSYEQYF.